The T cell receptor beta chain under discussion was sequenced for a study of response to subunit inactivated influenza vaccine. Study results and limitations: Each seasonal flu vaccination may recruit only limited new T cells, authors suggested.

TCRdb reprocessed the RT-PCR reads via MiXCR and lists one record per CDR3 protein. The table has around 500,000 distinct CDR3 sequences, 9.5% to 13% seen once; the top ten hold around 12%. The ends were cut back, 4 bases at V and 3 bases at J, with 20 bases in the middle. Per germline, CDR1 SGHRS and CDR2 YFSETQ. The CDR3 consists of 16 residues. This clonotype was seen a handful of times. What it binds is unknown. This chain links TRBV5-1 with TRBJ2-7; D perhaps matches TRBD1 (6 bases). Material: PBMCs from blood, obtained around seven weeks after vaccination. The receptor comes from a man over 45 who received an inactivated influenza vaccine. In DNA form, the CDR3 reads TGCGCCAGCAGCCCACAGACAGGTTCCCCCTACTACGAGCAGTACTTC. Residues: CASSPQTGSPYYEQYF.